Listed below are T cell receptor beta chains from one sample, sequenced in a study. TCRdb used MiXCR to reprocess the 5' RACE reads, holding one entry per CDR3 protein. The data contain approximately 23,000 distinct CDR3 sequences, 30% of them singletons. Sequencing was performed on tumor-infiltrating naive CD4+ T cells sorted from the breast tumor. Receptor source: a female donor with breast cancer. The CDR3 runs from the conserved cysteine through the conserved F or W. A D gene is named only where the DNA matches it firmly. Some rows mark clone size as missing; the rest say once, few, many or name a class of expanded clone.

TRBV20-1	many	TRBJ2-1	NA	CSASSGTGGNEQFF	TGCAGTGCTAGCTCCGGGACCGGAGGCAATGAGCAGTTCTTC
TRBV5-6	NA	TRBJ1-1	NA	CASSPWTGRPGAFF	TGTGCCAGCAGCCCATGGACCGGGCGGCCTGGAGCTTTCTTT
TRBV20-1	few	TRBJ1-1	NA	CSARPGGSTTEAFF	TGCAGTGCTAGACCTGGGGGCAGTACCACTGAAGCTTTCTTT
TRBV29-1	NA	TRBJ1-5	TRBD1	CSVAYSGGQQPQHF	TGCAGCGTAGCATACTCAGGGGGTCAACAGCCCCAGCATTTT
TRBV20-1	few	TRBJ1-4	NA	CSFSHSQVEKLFF	TGCAGTTTTTCCCATTCACAGGTTGAAAAACTGTTTTTT
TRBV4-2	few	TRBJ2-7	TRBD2	CASSPAAGTTYEQYF	TGTGCCAGCAGCCCAGCCGCCGGGACTACCTACGAGCAGTACTTC
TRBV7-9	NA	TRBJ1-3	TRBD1	CASSLGQGPIYF	TGTGCCAGCAGCTTGGGACAGGGCCCCATATATTTT
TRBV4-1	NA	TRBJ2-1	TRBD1	CASSQVWDRGGWQFF	TGCGCCAGCAGCCAAGTCTGGGACAGGGGAGGGTGGCAGTTCTTC
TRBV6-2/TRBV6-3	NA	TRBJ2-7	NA	CASSDANLYEQYF	TGTGCCAGCAGCGACGCCAACCTCTACGAGCAGTACTTC
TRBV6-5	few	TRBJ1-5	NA	CASSPLGGSPNQPQHF	TGTGCCAGCAGTCCCCTAGGGGGGAGCCCCAATCAGCCCCAGCATTTT
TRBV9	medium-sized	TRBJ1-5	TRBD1	CASSVGTDDQPQHF	TGTGCCAGCAGCGTTGGGACAGATGATCAGCCCCAGCATTTT
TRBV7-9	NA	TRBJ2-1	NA	CVSSLLEDSEQFF	TGTGTCAGCAGCCTCCTGGAGGACTCTGAGCAGTTCTTC
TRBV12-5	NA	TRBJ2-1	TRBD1	CASGTGLGEQFF	TGTGCTAGTGGGACAGGGTTAGGGGAGCAGTTCTTC
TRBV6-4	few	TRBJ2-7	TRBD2	CASSELAGGDEQYF	TGTGCCAGCAGTGAACTAGCGGGAGGGGACGAGCAGTACTTC
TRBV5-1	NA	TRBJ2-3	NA	CASSSSTDTQYF	TGCGCCAGCAGTTCCAGCACAGATACGCAGTATTTT
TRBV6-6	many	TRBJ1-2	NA	CASSYSGGSGYTF	TGTGCCAGCAGTTACTCGGGGGGTTCTGGCTACACCTTC
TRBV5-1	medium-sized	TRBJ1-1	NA	CASSLAIRENTEAFF	TGCGCCAGCAGCTTGGCGATTAGGGAGAACACTGAAGCTTTCTTT
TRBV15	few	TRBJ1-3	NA	CATSRERASGNTIYF	TGTGCCACCAGCAGAGAGCGGGCCTCTGGAAACACCATATATTTT
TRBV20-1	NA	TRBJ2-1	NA	CSAPLSGRRIF	TGCAGTGCCCCCCTGAGCGGTCGAAGGATCTTC
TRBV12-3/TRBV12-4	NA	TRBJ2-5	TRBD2	CACSFIREAQYF	TGTGCCTGCAGTTTTATTCGGGAGGCCCAGTACTTC
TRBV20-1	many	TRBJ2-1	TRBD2	CSASLAGGTIGQFF	TGCAGTGCTAGTTTAGCGGGAGGAACAATTGGGCAGTTCTTC
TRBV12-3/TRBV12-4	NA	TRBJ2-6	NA	CASSPRGGLGANVLTF	TGTGCCAGCAGTCCCCGCGGAGGGCTTGGGGCCAACGTCCTGACTTTC
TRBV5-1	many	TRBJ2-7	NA	CASSSGTGTYEQYF	TGCGCCAGCAGCTCCGGGACGGGGACCTACGAGCAGTACTTC
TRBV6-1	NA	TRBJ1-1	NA	CASSARDRTEAFF	TGTGCCAGCAGTGCCCGGGACCGCACTGAAGCTTTCTTT
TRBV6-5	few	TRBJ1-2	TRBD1	CASSYWTGEGYTF	TGTGCCAGCAGTTACTGGACAGGGGAGGGCTACACCTTC
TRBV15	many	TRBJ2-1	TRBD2	CATSRDPREGPYNEQFF	TGTGCCACCAGCAGAGATCCACGGGAGGGCCCGTACAATGAGCAGTTCTTC
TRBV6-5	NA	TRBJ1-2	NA	CASGSSPRPHGNYGYTF	TGTGCCAGCGGCTCGAGCCCACGACCCCACGGCAATTATGGCTACACCTTC
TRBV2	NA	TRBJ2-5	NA	CASLGSLGYGETQYF	TGTGCCAGCCTGGGGTCATTGGGTTATGGAGAGACCCAGTACTTC
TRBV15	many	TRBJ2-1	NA	CATWGWPNAYNGQFF	TGTGCCACCTGGGGGTGGCCTAACGCCTACAATGGGCAGTTCTTC
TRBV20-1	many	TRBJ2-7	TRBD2	CSARPNGLAGTEEQYF	TGCAGTGCTAGACCCAATGGACTAGCGGGTACTGAAGAGCAGTACTTC
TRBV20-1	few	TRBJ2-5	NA	CSARVPLQEIQYF	TGCAGTGCCAGGGTACCGCTACAAGAGATCCAGTACTTC
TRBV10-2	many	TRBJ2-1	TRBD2	CASRGTSGGYNEQFF	TGCGCCAGCAGGGGTACTAGCGGTGGGTACAATGAGCAGTTCTTC
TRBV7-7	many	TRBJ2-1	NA	CASSLPGPSNEQFF	TGTGCCAGCAGCTTACCCGGGCCCAGCAATGAGCAGTTCTTC
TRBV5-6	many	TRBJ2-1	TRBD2	CASSLRTSGKVETYNEQFF	TGTGCCAGCAGCTTACGTACTAGCGGGAAGGTGGAGACCTACAATGAGCAGTTCTTC
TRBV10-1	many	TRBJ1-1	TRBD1	CASSYLRDRGPTEAFF	TGCGCCAGCAGTTACCTCCGGGACAGGGGGCCCACTGAAGCTTTCTTT
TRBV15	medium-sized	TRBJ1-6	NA	CATSRLNSPLHF	TGTGCCACCAGCAGATTGAATTCACCCCTCCACTTT
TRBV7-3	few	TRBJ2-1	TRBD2	CASSLTRTSGYNEQFF	TGTGCCAGCAGCTTAACCCGGACTAGCGGATACAATGAGCAGTTCTTC
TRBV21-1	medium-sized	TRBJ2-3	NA	CASSKGSDTQYF	TGTGCCAGCAGCAAAGGCTCAGATACGCAGTATTTT
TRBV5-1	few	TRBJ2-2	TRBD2	CASSPGFSGPGGGELFF	TGCGCCAGCAGCCCTGGCTTTAGCGGGCCCGGCGGCGGGGAGCTGTTTTTT
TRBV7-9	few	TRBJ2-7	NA	CASSLVLAESSYEQYF	TGTGCCAGCAGCTTAGTCCTGGCCGAGAGCTCCTACGAGCAGTACTTC
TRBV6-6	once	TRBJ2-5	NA	CASSPLRESQEAQYF	TGTGCCAGCAGCCCGCTCCGGGAGTCACAAGAGGCCCAGTACTTC
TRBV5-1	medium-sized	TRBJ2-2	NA	CASSLVPEANTGELFF	TGCGCCAGCAGCTTGGTACCGGAAGCCAACACCGGGGAGCTGTTTTTT
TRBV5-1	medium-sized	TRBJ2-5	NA	CASSLNPGLGRETQYF	TGCGCCAGCAGCTTAAACCCGGGACTTGGAAGGGAGACCCAGTACTTC
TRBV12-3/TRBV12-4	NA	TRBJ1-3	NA	CASSPRRSGNTIYF	TGTGCCAGCAGTCCCCGCCGCTCTGGAAACACCATATATTTT
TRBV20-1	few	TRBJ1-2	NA	CSAQPPGGAMDGYTF	TGCAGTGCCCAACCCCCGGGGGGGGCGATGGATGGCTACACCTTC
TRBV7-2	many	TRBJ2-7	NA	CASSLAASGNYEQYF	TGTGCCAGCAGCTTAGCGGCATCGGGGAACTACGAGCAGTACTTC
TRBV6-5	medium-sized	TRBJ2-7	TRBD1	CASSYSGTGTYEQYF	TGTGCCAGCAGTTACTCGGGGACAGGGACCTACGAGCAGTACTTC
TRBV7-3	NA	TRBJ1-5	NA	CASSTNRESGNQPQHF	TGTGCCAGCAGCACCAACAGGGAAAGTGGCAATCAGCCCCAGCATTTT
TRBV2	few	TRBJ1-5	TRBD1	CASRGQGDNQPQHF	TGTGCCAGCAGGGGCCAGGGGGACAATCAGCCCCAGCATTTT
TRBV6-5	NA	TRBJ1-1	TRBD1	CANRGAPSGGTEAFF	TGCGCCAACAGGGGCGCACCATCAGGGGGCACTGAAGCTTTCTTT
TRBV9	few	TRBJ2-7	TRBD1	CASSVGDREPYEQYF	TGTGCCAGCAGCGTAGGGGACAGGGAGCCCTACGAGCAGTACTTC